The 20 T cell receptor beta chains given below trace back to one sample, sequenced in a study of spatial heterogeneity in lung cancer. TCRdb ran MiXCR on the 5' RACE reads and lists one entry per CDR3 protein. The table records some 85,000 distinct CDR3 sequences, approximately 20% of them present only once. The sample's time point: sample taken at primary tumor resection. Without sorting, whole RNA was sequenced from tumor, nontumor lung or frozen PBMC. Specimen: PBMCs, collected at surgery. These TCRs come from a male donor with early-stage non-small cell lung cancer.

The rearrangement uses TRBV7-3 and TRBJ2-1; the match to TRBD2 covers 9 bases. The CDR3 loop spans 15 amino acids. Per the germline V gene, CDR1 is SGHTA and CDR2 is FQGTGA. J lost 1 base, V lost 5 bases, and 3 bases had no gene match. The CDR3 coding sequence is TGTGCCAGCAGCCTAGCGGGACCTTCCTACAATGAGCAGTTCTTC. Amino acids: CASSLAGPSYNEQFF.

This clonotype was seen a handful of times. This chain connects TRBV12-5 to TRBJ1-1; D call uncertain. The CDR3 sequence is 13 residues long. V gave up 5 bases and J gave up 0 bases, with 7 bases separating them. Germline lookup yields CDR1 LGHNT and CDR2 FRNRAP. Here the CDR3 DNA reads TGTGCTAGTGGTCCGGGGATGAACACTGAAGCTTTCTTT. This encodes CASGPGMNTEAFF.

The V gene is TRBV27, the J gene TRBJ2-1; 9 bases are shared with TRBD1. J lost 7 bases, V lost 10 bases, and 8 bases had no gene match. The CDR3 spans 13 residues. In germline, CDR1 is MNHEY, CDR2 SMNVEV (reference sequence). The CDR3 nucleotides read TGTGCCACCCGGCGGACAGGGGTTAATGAGCAGTTCTTC. It is translated as CATRRTGVNEQFF.

The J gene is TRBJ2-7, the V gene TRBV5-1, with 8 positions matching TRBD1. Germline CDR1 SGHRS, CDR2 YFSETQ. The trim removed 5 bases at V and 3 bases at J, leaving 10 bases unmatched. CDR3 size: 15 residues. CDR3 protein: CASSPGQGINYEQYF. The CDR3 DNA follows: TGCGCCAGCAGTCCCGGACAGGGAATAAACTACGAGCAGTACTTC.

This clonotype was detected only a few times. V and J are TRBV6-5 and TRBJ2-3, with no clear D. The germline V gene encodes CDR1 MNHEY and CDR2 SVGAGI. Trimming stripped 5 bases from V and 10 bases from J, with 13 bases between. The CDR3 is 12 residues long. CDR3 DNA: TGTGCCAGCAGTAGACCTGGGCTTGCGCAGTATTTT. Protein: CASSRPGLAQYF.

V and J are TRBV10-3 and TRBJ1-1; D is ambiguous. V shed 5 bases and J shed 7 bases, with 14 bases lying between them. Germline V CDR1 and CDR2: ENHRY, SYGVKD. The length of the CDR3 is 13 residues. DNA of the CDR3: TGTGCCATCAGTTATACCCCGGAAGGTGAAGCTTTCTTT. Residues: CAISYTPEGEAFF.

The chain links TRBV27 to TRBJ2-7; tentative D call: TRBD1 (6 bases). Looked up from germline, CDR1 is MNHEY and CDR2 is SMNVEV (reference sequence). The V end was cut by 4 bases, the J end by 2 bases, with 15 bases between. The CDR3 sequence is 15 residues long. CDR3 residues: CASSWLGGGPYEQYF. CDR3 in DNA: TGTGCCAGCAGTTGGCTAGGGGGTGGTCCCTACGAGCAGTACTTC.

This clonotype was picked up many times. The rearrangement links TRBV11-2 to TRBJ2-3; 8 bases match TRBD1. Germline lookup yields CDR1 SGHAT and CDR2 FQNNGV. The CDR3 is made up of 15 amino acids. The J segment lost 0 bases and the V segment lost 5 bases, leaving 4 bases of the junction unmatched. CDR3: CASSTRTGSTDTQYF. The CDR3 DNA reads as TGTGCCAGCAGCACGCGGACAGGGAGCACAGATACGCAGTATTTT.

This clonotype has ten or more counts. The rearrangement joins TRBV7-2 to TRBJ2-3; 16 positions match TRBD2. The trim removed 4 bases at V and 10 bases at J, leaving 5 bases unmatched. This CDR3 is 15 amino acids long. CDR1 and CDR2 from the germline V gene are SGHTA and FQGNSA. For the CDR3, the DNA is TGTGCCAGCAGCTCGGTGGGACTAGCGGGGGGGCCGCAGTATTTT. This gives the protein CASSSVGLAGGPQYF. The full variable domain, rest sourced from reference TRBV7-2 and TRBJ2-3, is GAGVSQSPSNKVTEKGKDVELRCDPISGHTALYWYRQSLGQGLEFLIYFQGNSAPDKSGLPSDRFSAERTGGSVSTLTIQRTQQEDSAVYLCASSSVGLAGGPQYFGPGTRLTVL.

This clonotype was detected only a few times. The rearrangement uses TRBV2 and TRBJ2-3; D unresolved. The CDR3 consists of 14 residues. V was trimmed by 2 bases and J by 3 bases, leaving 9 bases between them. Per the germline V gene, CDR1 is SNHLY and CDR2 is FYNNEI. CDR3: CASSEMTTTDTQYF. CDR3 nucleotides: TGTGCCAGCAGTGAAATGACAACAACAGATACGCAGTATTTT.

This clonotype was picked up a small number of times. The chain employs TRBV3-1 and TRBJ2-2, with 10 positions matching TRBD2. Germline CDR1 and CDR2: LGHDT and YNNKEL (reference sequence). V shed 1 base, J shed 8 bases, and the junction held 4 bases outside the gene matches. The CDR3 has 15 residues. The DNA for the CDR3 is TGTGCCAGCAGCCAAGTGGGACTAGCGCTTGGGGAGCTGTTTTTT. Encoded protein: CASSQVGLALGELFF.

The chain uses TRBV6-5 and TRBJ2-3; TRBD2 matches 7 bases. The length of the CDR3 is 14 residues. Per germline, CDR1 MNHEY and CDR2 SVGAGI. V lost 7 bases and J lost 0; bases outside the gene matches: 4. The CDR3 is CASKASGSTDTQYF. The CDR3 DNA reads TGTGCCAGCAAGGCTAGCGGAAGCACAGATACGCAGTATTTT.

The gene calls are TRBV6-1 and TRBJ2-2; D remains ambiguous. The CDR3 runs to 13 residues. Germline assignment: CDR1 MNHNS and CDR2 SASEGT. V lost 0 bases and J lost 11, with 10 bases in between. CDR3: CASSEAGRRELFF. In nucleotides, the CDR3 is TGTGCCAGCAGTGAAGCAGGGCGCAGAGAGCTGTTTTTT.

The rearrangement uses TRBV7-2 and TRBJ1-2; 9 nucleotides line up with TRBD1. Trimming removed 1 base from V and 7 bases from J; junction bases left unmatched: 10. The CDR3 has 16 amino acids. Germline V CDR1 and CDR2: SGHTA, FQGNSA. CDR3: CASSLVRDRVSGGYTF. CDR3 DNA sequence: TGTGCCAGCAGCTTAGTGCGGGACAGGGTATCTGGTGGCTACACCTTC.

This clonotype showed up just a few times. The chain's CDR3 is CSVEIVSGKTQYF. DNA of the CDR3: TGCAGCGTTGAGATAGTTAGCGGGAAAACGCAGTATTTT. The chain employs TRBV29-1 and TRBJ2-3, with 8 bases identical to TRBD2. Germline CDR1 reads SQVTM; CDR2 reads ANQGSEA. J was trimmed by 9 bases and V by 3 bases; bases with no gene match: 8. This CDR3 has 13 residues.

The sample holds many counts of this clonotype. This chain links TRBV13 with TRBJ2-7; 9 bases map to TRBD1. Losses at the gene ends were 3 bases for V and 7 bases for J; bases not matched to a gene: 4. CDR1 is PRHDT, CDR2 FYEKMQ, per germline (reference sequence). The CDR3 contains 13 residues. The CDR3 loop is CASSFGQGTEQYF. The CDR3 DNA reads as TGTGCCAGCAGCTTCGGACAGGGGACTGAGCAGTACTTC.

This rearrangement joins TRBV5-1 to TRBJ1-2; D is ambiguous. The V and J ends lost 0 bases and 6 bases respectively, with 15 bases between them. Looked up from germline, CDR1 is SGHRS and CDR2 is YFSETQ. This CDR3 is built from 15 residues. The CDR3 loop is CASSLGTEVKNGYTF. Written as DNA, the CDR3 is TGCGCCAGCAGCTTGGGGACGGAGGTCAAGAATGGCTACACCTTC.

This chain connects TRBV7-8 to TRBJ2-2, with a weak D call TRBD1 (5 bases). The CDR3 sequence is 14 residues long. V was trimmed by 9 bases and J by 3 bases, leaving 14 bases between them. Germline lookup yields CDR1 SGHVS and CDR2 FQNEAQ. CDR3 nucleotides: TGTGCCAGTATGTGGGGCTCGGACACCGGGGAGCTGTTTTTT. It encodes CASMWGSDTGELFF.

This clonotype has just a few counts. The gene calls are TRBV12-3 or TRBV12-4 and TRBJ2-7; D is unclear. This CDR3 comprises 15 residues. Trimming removed 2 bases from V and 2 bases from J, with 13 bases in between. CDR3 amino acids: CASSLSGSSAYEQYF. The CDR3 DNA reads TGTGCCAGCAGTTTATCCGGGTCATCAGCCTACGAGCAGTACTTC.

V usage is TRBV12-3 or TRBV12-4 and J usage is TRBJ2-3; TRBD1 or TRBD2 may be the D gene (6 bases each). The germline V and J ends were trimmed by 2 bases and 6 bases, with 12 bases remaining between them. This CDR3 has 14 amino acids. In DNA, the CDR3 is TGTGCCAGCAGTTTACGGGGGCAAGGGGATACGCAGTATTTT. Residues: CASSLRGQGDTQYF.